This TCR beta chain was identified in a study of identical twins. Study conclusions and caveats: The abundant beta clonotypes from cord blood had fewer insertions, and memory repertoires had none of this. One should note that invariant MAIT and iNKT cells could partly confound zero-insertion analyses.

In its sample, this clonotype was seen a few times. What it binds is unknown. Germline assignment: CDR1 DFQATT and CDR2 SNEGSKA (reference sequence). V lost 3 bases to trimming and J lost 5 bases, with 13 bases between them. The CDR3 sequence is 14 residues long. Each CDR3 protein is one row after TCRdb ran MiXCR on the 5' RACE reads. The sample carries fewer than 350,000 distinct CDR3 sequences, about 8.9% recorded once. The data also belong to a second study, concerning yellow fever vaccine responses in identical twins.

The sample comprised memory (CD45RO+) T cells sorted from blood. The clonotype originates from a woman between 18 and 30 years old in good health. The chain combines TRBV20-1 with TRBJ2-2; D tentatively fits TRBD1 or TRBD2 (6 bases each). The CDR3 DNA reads TGCAGTGCTAGTTGGGGGGCATTTACCGGGGAGCTGTTTTTT. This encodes CSASWGAFTGELFF.